This T cell receptor beta chain was sequenced for a study of liver allograft versus peripheral blood T cells. Background on the study: Intrahepatic T cell receptor repertoires from transplanted livers were compared against repertoires in recipients' peripheral blood. Notes on the study in general: Reports indicated that T cell receptor repertoires inside liver allografts differed from those in peripheral blood.

The ends were cut back, 2 bases at V and 11 bases at J, with 15 bases in the middle. The CDR3 is 13 amino acids. TCRdb called the reads again in MiXCR, with one record for every CDR3 protein. Of 7,300 or so distinct CDR3 sequences listed, approximately 17% are singletons. This clonotype was seen repeatedly, ten times or more. Its antigen is not identified. This TCR derives from a human patient who had a liver transplant. Some T cells here may be from the graft donor. The chain has TRBV12-3 or TRBV12-4 and TRBJ1-1; D unclear. The CDR3 DNA sequence: TGTGCCAGCAGTTTACCCCCTGGAGGGCTGGCTTTCTTT. Amino acid sequence: CASSLPPGGLAFF.